Below are 32 T cell receptor beta chains sequenced from a single sample in a study of shared clonotypes between healthy human individuals. Sequenced by immunoSEQ multiplex PCR; TCRdb stores in-frame clones only, minus some. Here the sample spans approximately 500,000 clones, 81% being singletons. The sample comprised PBMCs. The origin of the receptors is a woman aged 35 to 49 in good health. Some clones in this sample may be carry-over from other donors' samples.

The V call is TRBV15, the J call TRBJ1-1; 9 bases match TRBD1. V was clipped by 0 bases and J by 3 bases; unmatched bases: 2. The CDR3 runs to 15 residues. CDR1 and CDR2 (germline): LNHNV, YYDKDF (reference sequence). The CDR3 DNA follows: TGTGCCACCAGCAGAGAGGACAGGGGAGACACTGAAGCTTTCTTT. Encoded protein: CATSREDRGDTEAFF. The full variable domain, rest sourced from reference TRBV15 and TRBJ1-1, is DAMVIQNPRYQVTQFGKPVTLSCSQTLNHNVMYWYQQKSSQAPKLLFHYYDKDFNNEADTPDNFQSRRPNTSFCFLDIRSPGLGDTAMYLCATSREDRGDTEAFFGQGTRLTVV.

For this clone: Since a far larger clone is one base different, this is likely a read error. Other DNA sequences in this specimen translate into the identical CDR3. The chain couples TRBV6-5 to TRBJ2-5; 7 bases agree with TRBD1. Germline V lookup: CDR1 MNHEY, CDR2 SVGAGI. This CDR3 comprises 15 residues. CDR3 residues: CASRETVGQQETQYF. DNA for the CDR3: TGTGCCAGCAGAGAGACCGTGGGACAGCAAGAGACACAGTACTTC.

This clone was seen once. CDR3 residues: CAWSPRGLDKAFF. For the CDR3, the DNA is TGTGCCTGGAGCCCCAGGGGGCTCGACAAAGCTTTCTTT. The chain recombines TRBV30 with TRBJ1-1; the match to TRBD1 covers 8 bases. The V gene end was trimmed by 3 bases and the J gene end by 9 bases; junction bases not matched to a gene: 9. CDR3 length: 13 residues. The germline CDR1 and CDR2 sequences are GTSNPN and SVGIG (reference sequence).

This clone was seen ten or more times. The gene calls are TRBV27 and TRBJ2-7, with TRBD2 matching 8 bases. This CDR3 has 16 amino acids. Trimming removed 5 bases from V and 2 bases from J; junction bases left unmatched: 11. Germline V gene data show CDR1 as MNHEY and CDR2 as SMNVEV (reference sequence). The CDR3 bases are TGTGCCAGCAGTCCCCTCGGGCGGGAGGTCGCCTACGAGCAGTACTTC. Residues: CASSPLGREVAYEQYF.

The V and J genes are TRBV7-2 and TRBJ1-1, with a possible D match to TRBD1 (5 bases). CDR1 and CDR2 from the germline V gene are SGHTA and FQGNSA. Trimming left V 5 bases short and J 0 bases short, with 16 bases between. The CDR3 has 16 amino acids. The CDR3 bases are TGTGCCAGCAGCGTTAGCTGGGGGGTGGTGAACACTGAAGCTTTCTTT. Its translation: CASSVSWGVVNTEAFF.

In its sample, this clone was seen a few times. The V gene is TRBV29-1, the J gene TRBJ1-2; TRBD1 aligns across 9 bases. The CDR3 runs to 14 residues. The trim removed 4 bases at V and 4 bases at J, leaving 7 bases unmatched. Per the germline V gene, CDR1 is SQVTM and CDR2 is ANQGSEA. The CDR3, as DNA: TGCAGCGTTGTGAGGACAGGGGTTGCCTATGGCTACACCTTC. Amino acids: CSVVRTGVAYGYTF.

The count of this clone is one. The rearrangement uses TRBV6-1 and TRBJ2-1; TRBD2 is a possible D gene (6 bases). Per germline, CDR1 MNHNS and CDR2 SASEGT. The V and J ends lost 5 bases and 7 bases respectively, with 18 bases between them. The CDR3 is 15 amino acids. CDR3 sequence: CASSPFLRERNEQFF. The CDR3 DNA follows: TGTGCCAGCAGTCCGTTTCTACGGGAGAGGAATGAGCAGTTCTTC.

Regarding this clone: This likely stems from a read error, as it lies one base from a far larger clone. The sample holds other DNA sequences that translate to the same CDR3. The J gene is TRBJ1-3, the V gene TRBV2, with D perhaps matching TRBD1 (5 bases). From germline, CDR1 is SNHLY and CDR2 FYNNEI. This CDR3 contains 13 residues. V was shortened by 10 bases and J by 0 bases, with 10 bases between the two germline ends. CDR3 DNA: TGTGCCACACAGGCCCGCTCTGGAAACACCATATATTTT. It codes for CATQARSGNTIYF.

V and J are TRBV7-2 and TRBJ2-7; tentatively, D is TRBD1 (7 bases). From germline, CDR1 is SGHTA and CDR2 FQGNSA. The CDR3 runs 13 residues. V lost 3 bases to trimming and J lost 6 bases, with 12 bases between them. CDR3 coding DNA: TGTGCCAGCAGCTTTCGTCAGGGGGGCGAGCAGTACTTC. The encoded protein is CASSFRQGGEQYF.

Of note for this clone: A far larger clone is only one base removed, so a read error is likely. The V and J genes are TRBV28 and TRBJ2-1; tentatively, D is TRBD1 (6 bases). From germline, CDR1 is MDHEN and CDR2 SYDVKM. The CDR3 is made up of 16 amino acids. V lost 5 bases and J lost 0, with 14 bases in between. The CDR3 region is CASSRPGASSYNEQFF. DNA of the CDR3: TGTGCCAGCAGTCGACCAGGGGCTAGCTCCTACAATGAGCAGTTCTTC.

This sequence joins TRBV7-3 and TRBJ2-2; 10 nucleotides line up with TRBD2. This CDR3 is 18 amino acids long. The germline V gene encodes CDR1 SGHTA and CDR2 FQGTGA. V trimming: 5 bases; J trimming: 4 bases; junction bases outside the gene matches: 13. CDR3 nucleotides: TGTGCCAGCAGCCTTAGGGGAGGACTAGCGGAGTTCACCGGGGAGCTGTTTTTT. Amino acid sequence: CASSLRGGLAEFTGELFF.

CDR3 amino acids: CASSVVAGGGGEQYF. In DNA, the CDR3 is TGTGCCAGCAGCGTAGTAGCGGGAGGGGGAGGCGAGCAGTACTTC. The gene calls are TRBV9 and TRBJ2-7, with 11 bases identical to TRBD2. CDR1 and CDR2 from the germline V gene are SGDLS and YYNGEE. CDR3 length equals 15 residues. The V segment lost 0 bases and the J segment 6 bases; nucleotides outside the gene matches: 5.

V and J are TRBV7-8 and TRBJ1-1; the D is unclear. The CDR3 has 14 amino acids. CDR1 is SGHVS and CDR2 is FQNEAQ in the germline V gene. V was shortened by 4 bases and J by 3 bases, with 12 bases between the two germline ends. The CDR3 DNA sequence: TGTGCCAGCAGCTCCCCCGGGTCCGACACTGAAGCTTTCTTT. This encodes CASSSPGSDTEAFF.

The chain uses TRBV2 and TRBJ2-7; no definite D call. V was pared by 6 bases and J by 4 bases, with 16 bases between. This CDR3 region has 14 residues. Germline lookup yields CDR1 SNHLY and CDR2 FYNNEI. The CDR3 bases are TGTGCCAGCAGCACAACGTCCCGAGGTTACGAGCAGTACTTC. Translation: CASSTTSRGYEQYF.

The chain couples TRBV12-5 to TRBJ2-7; TRBD1 matches 9 bases. The V and J ends lost 7 bases and 7 bases, in that order; junction bases with no gene match: 11. Germline V gene lookup returns CDR1 LGHNT and CDR2 FRNRAP. The CDR3 is 14 amino acids. In DNA, the CDR3 is TGTGCTAGTGTCATCCGGGACAGGGAGATTGAGCAGTACTTC. It specifies CASVIRDREIEQYF.

This clone was seen just once. The chain joins TRBV2 to TRBJ1-4; TRBD1 matches at 7 bases. J was trimmed by 8 bases and V by 3 bases; bases with no gene match: 6. The CDR3 totals 14 residues. CDR1 is SNHLY and CDR2 is FYNNEI in the germline V gene. In DNA form, the CDR3 reads TGTGCCAGCAGTGATCAGGGGGTAGGGGAAAAACTGTTTTTT. Its translation is CASSDQGVGEKLFF.

V is TRBV6-5 and J is TRBJ2-7; D call uncertain. V was shortened by 0 bases and J by 0 bases, with 12 bases between the two germline ends. The CDR3 totals 16 residues. CDR1 and CDR2 (germline): MNHEY, SVGAGI. DNA for the CDR3: TGTGCCAGCAGTTACTCTGCTCTTAGGGCCTCCTACGAGCAGTACTTC. This sequence encodes CASSYSALRASYEQYF.

This clone appeared a few times. With a far larger clone one base away, a read error is the likely cause. The sample has other DNA sequences that encode this CDR3 too. The chain carries TRBV27 and TRBJ1-5; 8 nucleotides align to TRBD1. CDR3 length: 15 residues. CDR1 and CDR2 (germline): MNHEY, SMNVEV (reference sequence). The V and J ends lost 5 bases and 6 bases, in that order; junction bases with no gene match: 9. DNA of the CDR3: TGTGCCAGCAGTGCGACCGGGACAGGTACTCAGCCCCAGCATTTT. This translates into CASSATGTGTQPQHF.

CDR3 region: CASSKTGGPGTQYF. The CDR3, as DNA: TGTGCCAGCAGCAAGACAGGGGGCCCGGGTACGCAGTATTTT. The chain has TRBV7-6 and TRBJ2-3, with TRBD1 identical over 10 bases. V shed 5 bases, J shed 8 bases, and the junction held 7 bases outside the gene matches. The CDR3 loop spans 14 amino acids. Germline V gene data show CDR1 as SGHVS and CDR2 as FNYEAQ.

The CDR3 DNA reads TGTGCCAGCAGCCTATGGACTAAACAAGAGACCCAGTACTTC. It translates to CASSLWTKQETQYF. V gene TRBV11-2 combines with J gene TRBJ2-5, with a possible D match to TRBD2 (6 bases). The CDR3 is 14 amino acids. Trimming shortened V by 5 bases and J by 2 bases, and 12 bases separated the two germline ends. Germline CDR1 is SGHAT and CDR2 is FQNNGV.

This clone was seen once. The chain employs TRBV19 and TRBJ2-7; 7 bases map to TRBD2. V trimming: 4 bases; J trimming: 6 bases; junction bases outside the gene matches: 9. Germline CDR1 is LNHDA and CDR2 is SQIVND (reference sequence). This CDR3 comprises 14 residues. The CDR3 DNA reads as TGTGCCAGTAGTAGAGGACTAGAGGTCTCCGAGCAGTACTTC. The encoded protein is CASSRGLEVSEQYF. Full variable domain (remainder filled in from reference TRBV19 and TRBJ2-7): DGGITQSPKYLFRKEGQNVTLSCEQNLNHDAMYWYRQDPGQGLRLIYYSQIVNDFQKGDIAEGYSVSREKKESFPLTVTSAQKNPTAFYLCASSRGLEVSEQYFGPGTRLTVT.

The chain recombines TRBV2 with TRBJ1-4; D gene ambiguous. The CDR3 is made up of 13 amino acids. CDR1 is SNHLY and CDR2 is FYNNEI in the germline V gene. The V end lost 6 bases, the J end lost 0 bases, and 5 bases lay between the germline ends. The CDR3 here is CASRPTTNEKLFF. The CDR3 DNA reads as TGTGCCAGCAGACCAACAACTAATGAAAAACTGTTTTTT.

This rearrangement joins TRBV2 to TRBJ1-5, with no clear D. The CDR3 is made up of 14 amino acids. Between the trimmed V and J ends, which lost 5 bases and 4 bases, there was a span of 12 bases. Germline V gene lookup returns CDR1 SNHLY and CDR2 FYNNEI. The CDR3 nucleotides are TGTGCCAGCAGTTTCCGGGCAATTAATCAGCCCCAGCATTTT. Residues: CASSFRAINQPQHF.

The CDR3 nucleotides are TGTGCCAGCAGCGGCACGGGACTAGCGACCTACAATGAGCAGTTCTTC. Its protein product is CASSGTGLATYNEQFF. The chain combines TRBV9 with TRBJ2-1; 10 bases map to TRBD2. The V segment lost 3 bases and the J segment 2 bases; nucleotides outside the gene matches: 5. CDR1 is SGDLS, CDR2 YYNGEE, per germline. This CDR3 is built from 16 residues.

This clone was counted many times. This specimen includes other DNA sequences encoding the same CDR3. The gene calls are TRBV28 and TRBJ1-2; TRBD1 is a possible D gene (5 bases). Trimming left V 5 bases short and J 1 base short, with 17 bases between. Germline assignment: CDR1 MDHEN and CDR2 SYDVKM. The CDR3 length is 16 residues. The CDR3 protein is CASSPGTIRNNYGYTF. As DNA, the CDR3 is TGTGCCAGCAGTCCCGGGACTATAAGAAATAACTATGGCTACACCTTC.

This clone has just a few counts. It is likely a read error: a sequence one base away is far more abundant. The sample holds other DNA sequences that translate to the same CDR3. This rearrangement joins TRBV4-1 to TRBJ2-7; no clear D gene. This CDR3 comprises 13 residues. Germline V gives CDR1 MGHRA, CDR2 YSYEKL. The CDR3 sequence is CASSQVAYYEQYF. The CDR3 DNA follows: TGCGCTAGCAGCCAAGTAGCTTACTACGAGCAGTACTTC.

The chain recombines TRBV7-9 with TRBJ1-1, with D possibly TRBD1 on 5 matching bases. With 5 bases removed from V and 5 bases from J, the gap between germline ends came to 18 bases. Germline V lookup: CDR1 SEHNR, CDR2 FQNEAQ (reference sequence). The CDR3 loop spans 15 amino acids. The CDR3 sequence: CASSLLEGRVTEAFF. CDR3 coding DNA: TGTGCCAGCAGCCTCCTGGAGGGGAGGGTAACTGAAGCTTTCTTT.

This sequence joins TRBV11-3 and TRBJ1-4, with 7 bases fitting TRBD1. The CDR3 is 17 residues long. Trimming at V came to 1 base and at J to 5 bases, leaving 10 bases not matched to a gene. The germline V gene encodes CDR1 SGHNT and CDR2 YENEEA. The CDR3 DNA follows: TGTGCCAGCAGCTTAGTGGAGGACAGGTCAAAGAATGAAAAACTGTTTTTT. Its translation: CASSLVEDRSKNEKLFF.

With respect to this clone: Additional DNA sequences in this sample encode the identical CDR3. V is TRBV5-1 and J is TRBJ2-3, with D perhaps TRBD1 or TRBD2 (5 bases each). Trimming took off 5 bases at V and 6 bases at J, with 10 bases between the two ends. The length of the CDR3 is 12 residues. Germline assignment: CDR1 SGHRS and CDR2 YFSETQ. The CDR3 bases are TGCGCCAGCAGGCTAGAGGGGGATACGCAGTATTTT. Translating it yields CASRLEGDTQYF.

The chain joins TRBV7-9 to TRBJ2-5; D remains unclear. The DNA end favors TRBJ2-7, so the J call may be wrong. CDR1 is SEHNR, CDR2 FQNEAQ, per germline (reference sequence). This CDR3 has 14 residues. CDR3 in amino acids: CASSPHAETYEQYF. CDR3 DNA: TGTGCCAGCAGCCCACATGCGGAAACCTACGAGCAGTACTTC.

The V gene is TRBV29-1, the J gene TRBJ1-2; weak D call: TRBD1 (5 bases). CDR3 length: 12 amino acids. Deletions cut 1 base from V and 8 bases from J, with 11 bases between. Germline loops: CDR1 SQVTM, CDR2 ANQGSEA. The CDR3 is CSVEVEGRGYTF. In nucleotides, the CDR3 is TGCAGCGTTGAAGTCGAGGGGAGGGGCTACACCTTC.

The chain carries TRBV5-1 and TRBJ2-5, with 8 bases lining up with TRBD2. J was trimmed by 5 bases and V by 0 bases; bases with no gene match: 12. The CDR3 contains 17 residues. Per germline, CDR1 SGHRS and CDR2 YFSETQ. The CDR3: CASSLVGSAGGGETQYF. CDR3 DNA sequence: TGCGCCAGCAGCTTGGTTGGGAGTGCGGGAGGCGGGGAGACCCAGTACTTC.